This entry lists 25 T cell receptor beta chains sequenced from one sample in a study of blood T cells in healthy people across ages (dated by TCRdb to between 2014 and 2016). Library method: 5' RACE. Sequencer: Illumina HiSeq 2500. A second PCR of roughly 7 to 12 cycles was run with a J-beta primer mix and a sample-barcoded 5' primer. Using fastp at Q25 and MiXCR, TCRdb reprocessed the public reads and kept productive beta chains. A single entry per CDR3 protein holds the most common genes and DNA from its merged rows. The sample table holds about 620,000 distinct CDR3 sequences, of which over 40% were seen once. The ten largest account for 13% of the sample. Sequenced: blood. These receptor sequences come from a woman older than 75 in good health.

The J gene is TRBJ1-1, the V gene TRBV4-2; D perhaps matches TRBD1 (5 bases). V gave up 0 bases and J gave up 3 bases, with 14 bases separating them. Germline CDR1 and CDR2: LGHNA and YNFKEQ. This CDR3 has 16 amino acids. The CDR3, as DNA: TGTGCCAGCAGCCAAGATCAGTTAGACAGTTACACTGAAGCTTTCTTT. It specifies CASSQDQLDSYTEAFF.

Concerning this clonotype: This may arise from a read error, as a much more abundant clone is one base away. Here the CDR3 DNA reads TGCAGTGCCCCGCAGCCGACTAGCGGGAGCGAGACCCAGTACTTC. Its protein product is CSAPQPTSGSETQYF. This sequence joins TRBV20-1 and TRBJ2-5, with 12 bases aligning to TRBD2. The ends lost 6 bases at V and 5 bases at J; junction bases unmatched: 10. Germline V gene lookup returns CDR1 DFQATT and CDR2 SNEGSKA (reference sequence). The CDR3 is 15 amino acids.

J is TRBJ2-7 and V is TRBV12-3 or TRBV12-4; 12 bases line up with TRBD2. The CDR3 contains 16 residues. Trimming removed 5 bases from V and 3 bases from J; junction bases left unmatched: 8. CDR3 DNA: TGTGCCAGCAGTCTCGGACTAGCGGGACACAACTACGAGCAGTACTTC. Amino acid sequence: CASSLGLAGHNYEQYF.

In regard to this clonotype: This could be a read error, since a much larger clone is one nucleotide away. This chain uses TRBV29-1 with TRBJ2-1; 7 bases map to TRBD1. The CDR3 spans 14 residues. The ends lost 5 bases at V and 13 bases at J; junction bases unmatched: 17. CDR1 and CDR2 (germline): SQVTM, ANQGSEA. The CDR3 is CSVRRGTAQETQFF. CDR3 nucleotides: TGCAGCGTTCGAAGGGGGACAGCCCAAGAGACCCAGTTCTTC.

This clonotype was seen many times. The J gene is TRBJ2-7, the V gene TRBV28, with 8 bases aligning to TRBD2. The CDR3 runs 15 residues. CDR1 is MDHEN, CDR2 SYDVKM, per germline. V lost 4 bases to trimming and J lost 6 bases; unmatched junction nucleotides: 11. CDR3 loop: CASSSPSSGSREQYF. The CDR3 DNA is TGTGCCAGCAGTTCCCCTTCCAGCGGGAGTCGCGAGCAGTACTTC.

There are many counts of this clonotype. The chain employs TRBV29-1 and TRBJ2-3; no reliable D call. The CDR3 extends over 13 amino acids. Germline V CDR1 and CDR2: SQVTM, ANQGSEA. Deletions cut 6 bases from V and 3 bases from J, with 13 bases between. This CDR3 reads CSVQSDGTDTQYF. The CDR3 nucleotides read TGCAGCGTGCAATCCGACGGAACAGATACGCAGTATTTT.

The chain employs TRBV5-5 and TRBJ2-1; 9 bases match TRBD2. The CDR3 extends over 15 amino acids. V was clipped by 4 bases and J by 6 bases; unmatched bases: 8. CDR1 SGHKS and CDR2 YYEKEE come from the germline V gene (reference sequence). CDR3 bases: TGTGCCAGCAGCCCGGGACTAGCCGGACCCAATGAGCAGTTCTTC. Translation: CASSPGLAGPNEQFF.

The chain is built from TRBV7-3 and TRBJ2-2; D might be TRBD1 (6 bases). V lost 3 bases, J lost 6 bases, and 17 bases lay in between. The CDR3 loop spans 16 amino acids. The V gene's germline CDR1 is SGHTA and CDR2 FQGTGA. CDR3 nucleotide sequence: TGTGCCAGCAGCTTGAGACAGGTCGAAACGGCCGGGGAGCTGTTTTTT. This gives the protein CASSLRQVETAGELFF.

The chain combines TRBV20-1 with TRBJ2-5; possibly TRBD1 for D (6 bases). TRBJ2-7 matches the DNA end more closely, so the J call is doubtful. The germline gives CDR1 DFQATT, CDR2 SNEGSKA (reference sequence). The CDR3 extends over 11 amino acids. The CDR3 loop is CSLKQGYEQYF. Written as DNA, the CDR3 is TGCAGTCTCAAACAGGGCTACGAGCAGTACTTC.

V usage is TRBV28 and J usage is TRBJ1-1, with D hard to call. V gave up 5 bases and J gave up 7 bases, with 14 bases separating them. From germline, CDR1 is MDHEN and CDR2 SYDVKM. This CDR3 comprises 13 residues. This CDR3 reads CASSPPPQDEAFF. In nucleotides, the CDR3 is TGTGCCAGCAGTCCCCCTCCCCAGGATGAAGCTTTCTTT.

The genes are TRBV2 and TRBJ2-1; 8 nucleotides match TRBD2. With 7 bases clipped from V and 4 bases from J, the junction kept 6 bases outside the gene matches. The germline V gene encodes CDR1 SNHLY and CDR2 FYNNEI. There are 14 residues in the CDR3. The CDR3 DNA follows: TGTGCCAGCACGGCGGGAGGTACTTACAATGAGCAGTTCTTC. Its protein product is CASTAGGTYNEQFF.

Notes on this clonotype: With a much larger clone just one base away, this may be a read error. The chain employs TRBV7-2 and TRBJ2-3; perhaps TRBD2 as D (5 bases). There are 17 residues in the CDR3. Germline lookup yields CDR1 SGHTA and CDR2 FQGNSA. This CDR3 is CASSLVGRPGTTDTRYF. The CDR3 bases are TGTGCCAGCAGCTTAGTTGGGCGCCCGGGAACCACAGATACGCGGTATTTT. Based on the CDR3 plus reference TRBV7-2 and TRBJ2-3, the full variable domain is GAGVSQSPSNKVTEKGKDVELRCDPISGHTALYWYRQSLGQGLEFLIYFQGNSAPDKSGLPSDRFSAERTGGSVSTLTIQRTQQEDSAVYLCASSLVGRPGTTDTRYFGPGTRLTVL.

This clonotype has a count of ten or more. The genes are TRBV5-1 and TRBJ1-4; 9 bases align to TRBD1. Germline values: CDR1 SGHRS, CDR2 YFSETQ. There are 19 residues in the CDR3. V was pared by 3 bases and J by 6 bases, with 18 bases of the junction left unmatched. DNA for the CDR3: TGCGCCAGCAGCTCCTTCGTCCCGGGACAGGGCCCGGGGGATGAAAAACTGTTTTTT. The encoded protein is CASSSFVPGQGPGDEKLFF.

This chain connects TRBV7-2 to TRBJ1-1; D ambiguous. V gave up 5 bases and J gave up 5 bases, with 15 bases separating them. Germline V gene data show CDR1 as SGHTA and CDR2 as FQGNSA. CDR3 length: 14 residues. CDR3 bases: TGTGCCAGCAGCCAAAGTAGACCGGGGACTGAAGCTTTCTTT. Translating gives CASSQSRPGTEAFF.

Regarding this clonotype: A much larger clone differs by one base, so this may be a read error. The chain carries TRBV11-2 and TRBJ2-1, with D possibly TRBD2 on 6 matching bases. CDR3 length: 13 amino acids. From germline, CDR1 is SGHAT and CDR2 FQNNGV. The V and J ends lost 1 base and 12 bases respectively, with 13 bases between them. This CDR3 is CASSLGLVGGQFF. The CDR3 DNA is TGTGCCAGCAGCTTAGGACTAGTAGGTGGGCAGTTCTTC.

The rearrangement links TRBV11-1 to TRBJ2-7; 12 positions agree with TRBD1. With V trimmed by 7 bases and J by 3 bases, 4 bases remained unmatched. The germline gives CDR1 SGHAT, CDR2 FQDESV (reference sequence). The CDR3 spans 14 residues. The CDR3 sequence: CASTRDRGLYEQYF. For the CDR3, the DNA is TGTGCCAGCACCCGGGACAGGGGGCTCTACGAGCAGTACTTC.

The V gene is TRBV27, the J gene TRBJ2-7, with D tentatively TRBD1 (7 bases). With the DNA end fitting TRBJ2-4 better, the J assignment may be wrong. The CDR3 consists of 14 residues. Per germline, CDR1 MNHEY and CDR2 SMNVEV (reference sequence). As DNA, the CDR3 is TGTGCCAGCAGCTGGGCCAGGGGGGTAAACATTCAGTACTTC. Translating it yields CASSWARGVNIQYF.

The chain carries TRBV14 and TRBJ2-4; D is unclear. The CDR3 consists of 16 residues. Per germline, CDR1 SGHDN and CDR2 FVKESK. Between the trimmed V and J ends, which lost 0 bases and 2 bases, there was a span of 11 bases. The CDR3, as DNA: TGTGCCAGCAGCCAAGAACTGGGGTTTTCCAAAAACATTCAGTACTTC. Translating it yields CASSQELGFSKNIQYF.

This clonotype was recorded a few times. J is TRBJ1-1 and V is TRBV7-2; tentatively, D is TRBD1 (5 bases). The CDR3 loop spans 12 amino acids. V was clipped by 5 bases and J by 10 bases, with 14 bases between them. Germline V gives CDR1 SGHTA, CDR2 FQGNSA. In nucleotides, the CDR3 is TGTGCCAGCAGCCCTCGAGGAGGGGTAGCTTTCTTT. Encoded protein: CASSPRGGVAFF.

Ten or more counts support this clonotype. The chain has TRBV6-6 and TRBJ2-3, with D possibly being TRBD2 (6 bases). CDR1 and CDR2 (germline): MNHNY, SVGAGI (reference sequence). The V end lost 5 bases, the J end lost 6 bases, and 15 bases lay between the germline ends. The CDR3 has 14 residues. The CDR3 nucleotides are TGTGCCAGCAGTCAGACTAGTTTACCCGATACGCAGTATTTT. Protein product: CASSQTSLPDTQYF.

Concerning this clonotype: Germline and junction disagree at one end, which may indicate a read error. The chain recombines TRBV30 with TRBJ2-3, with TRBD1 identical over 9 bases. CDR3 length: 16 amino acids. The germline V gene has CDR1 GTSNPN and CDR2 SVGIG (reference sequence). The CDR3 protein is CASSTGTGLSTDTRYF. The CDR3 bases are TGTGCCTCCTCAACTGGGACAGGGCTTAGTACAGATACGCGGTATTTT. The complete variable domain, with remaining parts taken from reference TRBV30 and TRBJ2-3, reads SQTIHQWPATLVQPVGSPLSLECTVEGTSNPNLYWYRQAAGRGLQLLFYSVGIGQISSEVPQNLSASRPQDRQFILSSKKLLLSDSGFYLCASSTGTGLSTDTRYFGPGTRLTVL.

J is TRBJ2-5 and V is TRBV6-2 or TRBV6-3; 7 bases line up with TRBD1. V lost 5 bases and J lost 2; bases outside the gene matches: 8. The CDR3 is 15 amino acids. Per germline, CDR1 MNHEY and CDR2 SVGEGT. CDR3 DNA: TGTGCCAGCAGTCCCCGGGACAGAATTCAAGAGACCCAGTACTTC. Its protein product is CASSPRDRIQETQYF.

The chain uses TRBV28 and TRBJ2-1, with 8 bases fitting TRBD1. Germline V lookup: CDR1 MDHEN, CDR2 SYDVKM. CDR3 length: 16 residues. V was clipped by 5 bases and J by 15 bases; unmatched bases: 21. This CDR3 reads CASSPGGSHPDGKLFF. The DNA for the CDR3 is TGTGCCAGCAGTCCAGGGGGCTCCCACCCGGACGGCAAGTTGTTCTTC.

This clonotype was observed at least ten times. The V call is TRBV2, the J call TRBJ2-7; D remains unclear. The ends were cut back, 4 bases at V and 2 bases at J, with 12 bases in the middle. The CDR3 runs 14 residues. From germline, CDR1 is SNHLY and CDR2 FYNNEI. CDR3 loop: CASSARTRTYEQYF. The CDR3 DNA reads TGTGCCAGCAGTGCCCGGACGCGTACCTACGAGCAGTACTTC.

The rearrangement uses TRBV10-3 and TRBJ2-1, with TRBD2 identical over 8 bases. The germline CDR1 and CDR2 sequences are ENHRY and SYGVKD. This CDR3 is 13 amino acids long. Trimming at V came to 3 bases and at J to 13 bases, leaving 8 bases not matched to a gene. The CDR3 loop reads CAISEPAGETQFF. CDR3 sequence (DNA): TGTGCCATCAGTGAACCAGCGGGGGAGACCCAGTTCTTC.